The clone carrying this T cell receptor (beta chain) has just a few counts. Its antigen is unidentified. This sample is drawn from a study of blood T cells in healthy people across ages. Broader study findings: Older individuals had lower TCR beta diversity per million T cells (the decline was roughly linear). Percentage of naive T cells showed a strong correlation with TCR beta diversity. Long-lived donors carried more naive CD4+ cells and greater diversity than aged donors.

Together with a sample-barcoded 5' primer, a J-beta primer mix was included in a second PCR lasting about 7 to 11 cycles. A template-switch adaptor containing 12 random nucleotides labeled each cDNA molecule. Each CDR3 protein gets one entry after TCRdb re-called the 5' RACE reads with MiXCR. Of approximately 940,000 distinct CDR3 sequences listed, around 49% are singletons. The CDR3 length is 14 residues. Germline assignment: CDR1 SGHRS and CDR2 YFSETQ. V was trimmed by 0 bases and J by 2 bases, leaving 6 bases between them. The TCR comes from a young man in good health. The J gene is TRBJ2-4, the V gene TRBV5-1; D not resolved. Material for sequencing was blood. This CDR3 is CASSLEGSKNIQYF. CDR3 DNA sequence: TGCGCCAGCAGCTTGGAAGGCTCCAAAAACATTCAGTACTTC.